The sequence of this T cell receptor beta chain was determined in a study of T cell repertoires in cytomegalovirus infection. MiXCR, run by TCRdb on the reads, gives a single entry per CDR3 protein. The sample lists more than 650,000 distinct CDR3 sequences; less than 40% were seen once. The CDR3 extends over 15 amino acids. Trimming removed 5 bases from V and 4 bases from J, with 16 bases in between. Per the germline V gene, CDR1 is MDHEN and CDR2 is SYDVKM. The specimen sequenced was PBMCs. The source of this sequence is a human donor in good health (CMV status not recorded). Some clones in this sample may be carry-over from other donors' samples. The rearrangement links TRBV28 to TRBJ2-3; perhaps TRBD1 as D (5 bases). Written as DNA, the CDR3 is TGTGCCAGCAGTCCAGGGTTAAGGAGTGCAGATACGCAGTATTTT. This gives the protein CASSPGLRSADTQYF.